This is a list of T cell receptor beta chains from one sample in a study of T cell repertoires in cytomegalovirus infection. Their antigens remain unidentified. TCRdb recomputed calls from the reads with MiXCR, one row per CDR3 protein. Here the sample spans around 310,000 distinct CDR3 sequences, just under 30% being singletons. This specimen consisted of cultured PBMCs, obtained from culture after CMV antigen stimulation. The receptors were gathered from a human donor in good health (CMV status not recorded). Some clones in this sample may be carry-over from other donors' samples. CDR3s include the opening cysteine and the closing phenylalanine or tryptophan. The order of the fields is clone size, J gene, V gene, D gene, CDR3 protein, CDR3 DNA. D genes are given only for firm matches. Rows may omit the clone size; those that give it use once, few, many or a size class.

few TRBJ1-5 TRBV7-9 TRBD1 CASSKGAGNQPQHF TGTGCCAGCAGCAAGGGGGCAGGGAATCAGCCCCAGCATTTT
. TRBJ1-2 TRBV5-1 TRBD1 CASSPNWDRVYGYTF TGCGCCAGCAGCCCCAATTGGGACAGGGTCTATGGCTACACCTTC
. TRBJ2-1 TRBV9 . CASSVDENSYNEQFF TGTGCCAGCAGCGTAGATGAGAACTCCTACAATGAGCAGTTCTTC
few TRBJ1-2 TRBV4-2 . CASSQENGYGYTF TGTGCCAGCAGCCAAGAGAACGGCTATGGCTACACCTTC
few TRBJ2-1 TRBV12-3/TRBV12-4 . CASSDSGEQFF TGTGCCAGCAGTGACAGTGGTGAGCAGTTCTTC
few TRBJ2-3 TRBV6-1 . CASSLSWGGRSTDTQYF TGTGCCAGCAGCCTCTCATGGGGGGGCCGTAGCACAGATACGCAGTATTTT
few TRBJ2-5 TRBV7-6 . CASSTRGSEEAQYF TGTGCCAGCAGCACTAGAGGGTCCGAGGAGGCCCAGTACTTC
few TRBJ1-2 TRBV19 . CASTRTANYGYTF TGTGCCAGTACCCGCACAGCCAACTATGGCTACACCTTC
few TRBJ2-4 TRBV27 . CASSLSAHGSAKNIQYF TGTGCCAGCAGTTTATCGGCGCACGGGAGCGCCAAAAACATTCAGTACTTC
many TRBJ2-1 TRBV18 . CASSPEHEQFF TGTGCCAGCTCACCGGAGCATGAGCAGTTCTTC
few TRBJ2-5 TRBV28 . CASSTPGRTDQETQYF TGTGCCAGCAGTACCCCGGGTAGGACTGACCAAGAGACCCAGTACTTC
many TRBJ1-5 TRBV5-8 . CASSFGRNQPQHF TGTGCCAGCAGCTTCGGCCGCAATCAGCCCCAGCATTTT
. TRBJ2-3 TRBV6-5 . CASSYGGPDTQYF TGTGCCAGCAGTTATGGGGGCCCAGATACGCAGTATTTT
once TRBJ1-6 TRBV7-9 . CASSPGSGGSPLHF TGTGCCAGCAGCCCCGGTTCGGGCGGTTCACCCCTCCACTTT
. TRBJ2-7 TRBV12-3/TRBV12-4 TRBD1 CASSPGQGRNEQYF TGTGCCAGCAGCCCGGGACAGGGGAGGAACGAGCAGTACTTC
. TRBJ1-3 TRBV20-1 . CSARDRGISSGNTIYF TGCAGTGCTAGAGATCGGGGGATCAGCTCTGGAAACACCATATATTTT
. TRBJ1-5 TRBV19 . CASREILGGSNQPQHF TGTGCCAGTAGAGAAATTCTAGGGGGGAGCAATCAGCCCCAGCATTTT
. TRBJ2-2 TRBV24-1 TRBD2 CATSDVSTSGRYGQLFF TGTGCCACCAGTGATGTATCGACTAGCGGTCGGTACGGGCAGCTGTTTTTT
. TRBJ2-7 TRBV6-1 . CASSEKGPKSYEQYF TGTGCCAGCAGTGAAAAGGGCCCGAAATCCTACGAGCAGTACTTC
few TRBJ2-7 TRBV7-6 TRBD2 CANAGGTSYEQYF TGTGCCAATGCGGGGGGAACGTCCTACGAGCAGTACTTC
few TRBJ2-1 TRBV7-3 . CASSLRGAPYNEQFF TGTGCCAGCAGCTTGAGGGGGGCCCCCTACAATGAGCAGTTCTTC
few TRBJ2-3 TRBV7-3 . CASSLDPGTDTQYF TGTGCCAGCAGCTTGGACCCAGGCACAGATACGCAGTATTTT
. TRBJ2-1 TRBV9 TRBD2 CASMTSGGMEYNEQFF TGTGCCAGCATGACTAGCGGGGGGATGGAGTACAATGAGCAGTTCTTC
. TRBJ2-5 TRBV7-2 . CASSSTQVETQYF TGTGCCAGCAGCTCGACTCAGGTGGAGACCCAGTACTTC
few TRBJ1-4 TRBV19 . CASPDFLTPNEKLFF TGTGCCAGCCCTGACTTCTTGACTCCTAATGAAAAACTGTTTTTT
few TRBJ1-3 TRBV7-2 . CASSLLGYSGNTIYF TGTGCCAGCAGCTTGCTGGGATACTCTGGAAACACCATATATTTT
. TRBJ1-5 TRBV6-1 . CASSASLGNSNQPQHF TGTGCCAGCAGTGCCTCCTTGGGTAATAGCAATCAGCCCCAGCATTTT
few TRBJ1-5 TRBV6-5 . CASSGGISNQPQHF TGTGCCAGCAGTGGGGGGATTAGCAATCAGCCCCAGCATTTT
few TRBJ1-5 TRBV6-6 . CASSYSSRREWDQPQHF TGTGCCAGCAGTTACTCGAGCCGCCGGGAGTGGGATCAGCCCCAGCATTTT
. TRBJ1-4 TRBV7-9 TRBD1 CASSSDRGRNEKLFF TGTGCCAGCAGCTCCGACAGGGGTAGGAATGAAAAACTGTTTTTT
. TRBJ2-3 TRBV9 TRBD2 CASSPTSGSQKADTQYF TGTGCCAGCAGCCCGACTAGCGGCTCTCAAAAGGCAGATACGCAGTATTTT
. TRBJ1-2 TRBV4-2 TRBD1 CASSETRGLTYGYTF TGTGCCAGCAGCGAAACCAGGGGGCTTACCTATGGCTACACCTTC
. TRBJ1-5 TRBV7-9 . CASSSMNSNQPQHF TGTGCCAGCAGCTCTATGAATAGCAATCAGCCCCAGCATTTT
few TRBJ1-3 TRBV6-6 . CASSPAPSFSGNTIYF TGTGCCAGCAGCCCGGCGCCGAGCTTCTCTGGAAACACCATATATTTT
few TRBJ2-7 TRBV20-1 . CSAVGPGRRPYEQYF TGCAGTGCCGTAGGTCCGGGACGACGACCCTACGAGCAGTACTTC
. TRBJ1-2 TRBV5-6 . CASSLIGHFNYGYTF TGTGCCAGCAGCTTGATTGGACACTTCAACTATGGCTACACCTTC
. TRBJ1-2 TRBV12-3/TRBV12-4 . CASSLGRPWDGYTF TGTGCCAGCAGCCTAGGGCGTCCTTGGGATGGCTACACCTTC
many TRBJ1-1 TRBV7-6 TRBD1 CASSWRQGVNTEAFF TGTGCCAGCAGCTGGAGACAGGGAGTTAACACTGAAGCTTTCTTT
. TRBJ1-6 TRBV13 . CASSPWGPESSPLHF TGTGCCAGCAGCCCGTGGGGGCCGGAGAGTTCACCCCTCCACTTT
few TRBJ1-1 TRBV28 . CASSLYGLNTEAFF TGTGCCAGCAGTTTATACGGATTGAACACTGAAGCTTTCTTT
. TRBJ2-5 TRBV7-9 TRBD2 CASSLASGRTQTQYF TGTGCCAGCAGCTTAGCTAGCGGGAGAACACAGACCCAGTACTTC
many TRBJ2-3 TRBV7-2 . CASSRGPPGITDTQYF TGTGCCAGCAGCCGGGGACCGCCGGGGATAACAGATACGCAGTATTTT
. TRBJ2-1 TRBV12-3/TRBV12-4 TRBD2 CASSPPGGSGNEQFF TGTGCCAGCAGTCCGCCTGGCGGGAGCGGCAATGAGCAGTTCTTC
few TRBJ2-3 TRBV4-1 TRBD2 CASSPRLAGGDTQYF TGCGCCAGCAGCCCCCGACTAGCGGGGGGGGATACGCAGTATTTT
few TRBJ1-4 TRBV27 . CASSPGEGYEKLFF TGTGCCAGCAGCCCGGGGGAGGGTTACGAAAAACTGTTTTTT
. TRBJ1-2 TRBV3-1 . CASSQEASLRYTF TGTGCCAGCAGCCAAGAGGCGAGTTTGCGCTACACCTTC
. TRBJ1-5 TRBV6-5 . CASSYGFGTSQPQHF TGTGCCAGCAGTTACGGCTTTGGGACATCTCAGCCCCAGCATTTT
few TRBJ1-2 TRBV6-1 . CASIVGPQLSYGYTF TGTGCCAGCATAGTGGGGCCTCAACTGAGCTATGGCTACACCTTC
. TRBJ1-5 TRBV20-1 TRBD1 CSARAPRGPNQPQHF TGCAGTGCTAGAGCACCCAGGGGGCCTAATCAGCCCCAGCATTTT
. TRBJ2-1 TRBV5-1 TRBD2 CASSLLAGGVNEQFF TGCGCCAGCAGCTTACTAGCGGGAGGCGTGAATGAGCAGTTCTTC
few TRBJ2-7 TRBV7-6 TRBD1 CASSPAGQGSYEQYF TGTGCCAGCAGCCCCGCGGGACAGGGGTCCTACGAGCAGTACTTC
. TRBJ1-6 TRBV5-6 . CASSSWPQSSYNSPLHF TGTGCCAGCAGCTCGTGGCCGCAGAGCTCCTATAATTCACCCCTCCACTTT